These 3 T cell receptor beta chains share one sample of origin, sequenced in a study of spatial heterogeneity in lung cancer. Study-wide results and limits: Counts of expanded intratumoral alpha and beta TCRs tracked tumor mutation counts.

The time point denotes: sample taken at primary tumor resection. MiXCR, run by TCRdb on the 5' RACE reads, gives a single entry per CDR3 protein. The sample records 7,500 to 10,000 distinct CDR3 sequences, approximately 8% being singletons. These receptors have no known antigen. The material was lung tumor tissue, obtained at surgery. These receptors all stem from a male donor with early-stage non-small cell lung cancer.

The rearrangement uses TRBV27 and TRBJ2-7; a possible D gene is TRBD1 (5 bases). Germline CDR1 and CDR2: MNHEY and SMNVEV (reference sequence). Trimming took off 2 bases at V and 5 bases at J, with 10 bases between the two ends. The CDR3 runs to 13 residues. The CDR3 sequence: CASSLSAGNEQYF. The CDR3 region has the DNA TGTGCCAGCAGTTTAAGTGCAGGGAACGAGCAGTACTTC.

This clonotype was seen repeatedly, ten times or more. J is TRBJ1-1 and V is TRBV6-5; 7 bases are a match to TRBD1. The CDR3 sequence is 12 residues long. The V gene's germline CDR1 is MNHEY and CDR2 SVGAGI. After removal of 5 bases from V and 10 bases from J, the junction contained 7 bases not matched to a gene. For the CDR3, the DNA is TGTGCCAGCAGTCCGGGACAGCCTGTAGCTTTCTTT. This sequence encodes CASSPGQPVAFF.

This clonotype has ten or more counts. The chain employs TRBV5-1 and TRBJ2-3; the D is unclear. The length of the CDR3 is 15 residues. Germline CDR1 reads SGHRS; CDR2 reads YFSETQ. Trimming removed 4 bases from V and 6 bases from J, with 18 bases in between. The CDR3 sequence is CASSLPRPSHDTQYF. CDR3 coding DNA: TGCGCCAGCAGCCTCCCCCGGCCCTCTCACGATACGCAGTATTTT.